What follows are 16 T cell receptor beta chains derived from one specimen sequenced in a study of cytomegalovirus exposure and HLA in healthy donors. 60 Vbeta and 13 Jbeta primers were used in PCR. Sequenced by immunoSEQ multiplex PCR; TCRdb stores in-frame clones only, minus some. The data contain about 160,000 clones, approximately 72% of them singletons. The sample taken for sequencing was PBMCs. The source of these receptors is a man aged 35 to 55 in good health and CMV-seropositive.

V is TRBV6-5 and J is TRBJ2-7; 13 nucleotides agree with TRBD2. The CDR3 extends over 15 amino acids. Losses at the gene ends were 4 bases for V and 7 bases for J; bases not matched to a gene: 7. Per the germline V gene, CDR1 is MNHEY and CDR2 is SVGAGI. CDR3 DNA: TGTGCCAGCAGTTCTCCCGGGACTAGCGGGATAGAGCAGTACTTC. Amino acid sequence: CASSSPGTSGIEQYF.

The chain is built from TRBV10-3 and TRBJ1-1; D might be TRBD1 (6 bases). Germline CDR1 ENHRY, CDR2 SYGVKD. The V gene lost 5 bases and the J gene lost 4 bases, with 14 bases spanning the gap. The CDR3 has 14 residues. For the CDR3, the DNA is TGTGCCATCAGTTTACAGGGATCGGCCACTGAAGCTTTCTTT. Its translation: CAISLQGSATEAFF.

The V gene is TRBV30, the J gene TRBJ1-2, with D uncertain. The CDR3 covers 14 residues. The V gene's germline CDR1 is GTSNPN and CDR2 SVGIG (reference sequence). The germline V and J ends were trimmed by 0 bases and 2 bases, with 10 bases remaining between them. The DNA of the CDR3 is TGTGCCTGGAGTGTACGGAACAGCAACTATGGCTACACCTTC. As protein: CAWSVRNSNYGYTF.

V usage is TRBV11-1 and J usage is TRBJ2-1, with TRBD1 as a possible D gene (5 bases). This CDR3 spans 14 amino acids. The V gene lost 6 bases and the J gene lost 6 bases, with 15 bases spanning the gap. Germline V gene data show CDR1 as SGHAT and CDR2 as FQDESV (reference sequence). The CDR3 reads CASRLTGLTNEQFF. Written as DNA, the CDR3 is TGTGCCAGCAGACTAACAGGTCTTACCAATGAGCAGTTCTTC.

This clone was observed once. V gene TRBV5-4 combines with J gene TRBJ1-1; no clear D gene. Germline values: CDR1 SGHNT, CDR2 YYREEE (reference sequence). V was trimmed by 4 bases and J by 6 bases, leaving 13 bases between them. This CDR3 has 13 amino acids. For the CDR3, the DNA is TGTGCCAGCAGCCCTCGCCCGGTAGCTGAAGCTTTCTTT. Protein sequence: CASSPRPVAEAFF.

This clone appeared a few times. This chain connects TRBV29-1 to TRBJ2-5; D is perhaps TRBD1 (6 bases). Trimming took 5 bases from V and 3 from J, leaving 16 bases between them. The germline V gene has CDR1 SQVTM and CDR2 ANQGSEA. The length of the CDR3 is 14 residues. The CDR3 DNA reads TGCAGCGTTTCAATCAGGACAGCAGAAGAGACCCAGTACTTC. It translates to CSVSIRTAEETQYF.

This rearrangement joins TRBV27 to TRBJ2-3, with 10 bases identical to TRBD2. The CDR3 is made up of 15 amino acids. In germline, CDR1 is MNHEY, CDR2 SMNVEV (reference sequence). V was pared by 6 bases and J by 1 base, with 4 bases of the junction left unmatched. DNA of the CDR3: TGTGCCAGCAGCCCAGCGGGGGGGCGCACAGATACGCAGTATTTT. It translates to CASSPAGGRTDTQYF.

In its sample, this clone was seen once. V usage is TRBV5-1 and J usage is TRBJ1-6; 8 nucleotides align to TRBD1. Trimming at V came to 2 bases and at J to 9 bases, leaving 4 bases not matched to a gene. The CDR3 contains 14 residues. Looked up from germline, CDR1 is SGHRS and CDR2 is YFSETQ. CDR3 bases: TGCGCCAGCAGCTTCGGACAGGGCGGTTCACCCCTCCACTTT. It is translated as CASSFGQGGSPLHF.

In its sample, this clone was seen once. The chain uses TRBV5-6 and TRBJ2-2, with 14 bases identical to TRBD2. The germline gives CDR1 SGHDT, CDR2 YYEEEE. The trim removed 4 bases at V and 6 bases at J, leaving 2 bases unmatched. The CDR3 contains 15 residues. CDR3 region: CASSGLAGGSGELFF. The CDR3 nucleotides are TGTGCCAGCAGCGGACTAGCGGGGGGTTCCGGGGAGCTGTTTTTT.

J is TRBJ2-1 and V is TRBV6-5, with TRBD1 as a possible D gene (6 bases). The CDR3 covers 13 residues. Looked up from germline, CDR1 is MNHEY and CDR2 is SVGAGI. Trimming left V 10 bases short and J 6 bases short, with 16 bases between. In DNA, the CDR3 is TGTGCCACCCAGGGGATAGGGCGCAATGAGCAGTTCTTC. Amino acids: CATQGIGRNEQFF.

The chain employs TRBV27 and TRBJ1-1; no firm D call. The CDR3 has 14 amino acids. V dropped 7 bases and J dropped 6 bases, with 18 bases sitting between them. Germline V CDR1 and CDR2: MNHEY, SMNVEV (reference sequence). The CDR3 DNA reads TGTGCCAGCACCCCAGGAGGGAGAGTCCCTGAAGCTTTCTTT. This codes for CASTPGGRVPEAFF.

On this clone: The junction differs from germline at one of its ends, possibly a read error. The chain employs TRBV7-9 and TRBJ1-6; D gene unclear. The CDR3 length is 13 residues. Germline-derived CDR1 and CDR2 are SEHNR and FQNEAQ (reference sequence). The CDR3: CSSSLSPGSPLHF. The CDR3, as DNA: TGTTCCAGCAGCCTCTCCCCGGGTTCACCCCTCCACTTT.

This clone was counted a single time. The chain is built from TRBV4-2 and TRBJ2-5, with a possible D match to TRBD2 (7 bases). The germline V gene encodes CDR1 LGHNA and CDR2 YNFKEQ. The CDR3 runs 14 residues. The germline V and J ends were trimmed by 1 base and 5 bases, with 11 bases remaining between them. The CDR3 is CASSQAGGGETQYF. As DNA, the CDR3 is TGTGCCAGCAGCCAAGCGGGGGGCGGCGAGACCCAGTACTTC.

The rearrangement uses TRBV18 and TRBJ1-4, with a possible D match to TRBD1 (5 bases). The V end lost 1 base, the J end lost 8 bases, and 8 bases lay between the germline ends. The germline CDR1 and CDR2 sequences are KGHSH and LQKENI. There are 13 residues in the CDR3. The CDR3 nucleotides read TGTGCCAGCTCACCACTTCGGGGGGAAAAACTGTTTTTT. Protein sequence: CASSPLRGEKLFF.

This clone was seen just once. This rearrangement joins TRBV4-3 to TRBJ2-3; the D gene is possibly TRBD1 (6 bases). Germline V lookup: CDR1 LGHNA, CDR2 YSLEER. Trimming stripped 4 bases from V and 5 bases from J, with 19 bases between. The CDR3 sequence is 16 residues long. CDR3 bases: TGCGCCAGCAGCCCACGCCCCACAGGGTCAGGAGATACGCAGTATTTT. Its protein product is CASSPRPTGSGDTQYF.

This clone was observed once. The chain couples TRBV5-1 to TRBJ2-7; 10 nucleotides agree with TRBD1. The V gene end was trimmed by 4 bases and the J gene end by 6 bases; junction bases not matched to a gene: 7. Per the germline V gene, CDR1 is SGHRS and CDR2 is YFSETQ. This CDR3 contains 14 residues. The CDR3 DNA reads as TGCGCCAGCAGCCCTAGGACAGGGGGTTTCGAGCAGTACTTC. It is translated as CASSPRTGGFEQYF.